A selection of T cell receptor beta chains follows, all from one sample in a study of breast tumors, draining lymph nodes, adjacent tissues. TCRdb reprocessed the multiplex PCR reads with MiXCR, giving one entry per CDR3 protein. This sample has some 170,000 distinct CDR3 sequences, with approximately 33% found just once. The sample taken for sequencing was axillary lymph node tissue. These receptors all stem from a female donor with breast cancer. Some clones in this sample may be carry-over from other donors' samples. Both conserved end residues are part of each CDR3. D genes are given only for firm matches. Some rows mark clone size as missing; the rest say once, few, many or name a class of expanded clone.

d_gene	abundance	j_gene	v_gene	CDR3nt	CDR3aa
-	many	TRBJ2-2	TRBV30	TGTGCCTGGAGTGAAACGGCCACCGGGGAGCTGTTTTTT	CAWSETATGELFF
-	-	TRBJ1-6	TRBV9	TGTGCCAGCAGTAGCGGGGGGACCAAAAATTCACCCCTCCACTTT	CASSSGGTKNSPLHF
TRBD1	many	TRBJ1-2	TRBV18	TGTGCCAGCTCACCACGACAGGGCGATCCCTATGGCTACACCTTC	CASSPRQGDPYGYTF
-	many	TRBJ2-7	TRBV9	TGTGCCAGCAGCGGACAGTCCTACGAGCAGTACTTC	CASSGQSYEQYF
-	many	TRBJ1-2	TRBV28	TGTGCCAGCAGACGCCGGGGTTATGGCTACACCTTC	CASRRRGYGYTF
-	few	TRBJ2-4	TRBV5-6	TGTGCCAGCAGCCCTAACAGGGCGAGGGCAGCCAAAAACATTCAGTACTTC	CASSPNRARAAKNIQYF
-	few	TRBJ2-4	TRBV6-2/TRBV6-3	TGTGCCAGTTCCGACACCCCAGTAGCCAAAAACATTCAGTACTTC	CASSDTPVAKNIQYF
TRBD2	few	TRBJ2-5	TRBV6-2/TRBV6-3	TGTGCCAGCAGTCACTCGAGGGCGGCTAGCGGGGGGCCTAAGGAGACCCAGTACTTC	CASSHSRAASGGPKETQYF
-	-	TRBJ1-6	TRBV4-3	TGCGCCAGCAGCCAAGTCATCACAGGACGAAGTGTTCCCCTCCACTTT	CASSQVITGRSVPLHF
-	-	TRBJ2-6	TRBV2	TGTGCCAGCCTAACAGGGCCTGGGGCCAACGTCCTGACTTTC	CASLTGPGANVLTF
TRBD1	many	TRBJ1-5	TRBV2	TGTGCCAGCAGGGACAGGGGAATCAGCAATCAGCCCCAGCATTTT	CASRDRGISNQPQHF
-	many	TRBJ1-2	TRBV9	TGTGCCAGCAGCACTGGACAGTTGAGTGGCTACACCTTC	CASSTGQLSGYTF
-	-	TRBJ1-5	TRBV19	TGTGCCAGTAGTATACAGGAGGGGCCCTACGAGCATTTT	CASSIQEGPYEHF
-	many	TRBJ1-2	TRBV12-3/TRBV12-4	TGTGCCAGCAGTTTAGACGAGAGCTCCAGGGAAATGGTTGGCTACACCTTC	CASSLDESSREMVGYTF
-	-	TRBJ1-1	TRBV10-3	TGTGCCATCAGTGAATTGTATGGGAAGAACACTGAAGCTTTCTTT	CAISELYGKNTEAFF
-	many	TRBJ1-6	TRBV4-3	TGCGCCAGCAGCCAAGACAGTACTCGGTATAATTCACCCCTCCACTTT	CASSQDSTRYNSPLHF
-	many	TRBJ2-2	TRBV5-1	TGCGCCAGCAGCATAGAAACGAGCGGCACCGGGGAGCTGTTTTTT	CASSIETSGTGELFF
TRBD2	-	TRBJ2-7	TRBV10-3	TGTGCCATCAGCGACTCGGGGGCTAGCGGGGGACTCCCCTACGAGCAGTACTTC	CAISDSGASGGLPYEQYF
-	-	TRBJ1-5	TRBV7-6	TGCGCCAGCAGCTTAGGTGGCAGGGAATCAGATACGCAGCATTTT	CASSLGGRESDTQHF
-	-	TRBJ2-5	TRBV7-9	TGTGCCAGCAGCCTAGAGGTGGTCTGGGAGACCCGGTACTTC	CASSLEVVWETRYF
-	-	TRBJ1-2	TRBV5-1	TGCGCCAGCAGCCCCGAGAAGGGGGGCTACACCTTC	CASSPEKGGYTF
TRBD1	many	TRBJ2-3	TRBV10-2	TGCGCCAGCAGACTCGGGACAGGGGTGAGGTCGACAGATACGCAGTATTTT	CASRLGTGVRSTDTQYF
TRBD1	few	TRBJ2-7	TRBV20-1	TGCAGTGCTAGGGGGACAGGGGATCCCTCCGAGCAGTACTTC	CSARGTGDPSEQYF
TRBD2	many	TRBJ2-5	TRBV5-1	TGCGCCAGCAGCTTAAAAGTCGGGGGGGCTTCCGAGACCCAGTACTTC	CASSLKVGGASETQYF
-	many	TRBJ1-2	TRBV9	TGTGCCAGCAGCGCGCCGACAGGTGGGACCTATGATGGCTACACCTTC	CASSAPTGGTYDGYTF
TRBD1	-	TRBJ2-1	TRBV18	TGTGCCAGCCTACCGGCGGGGCAGGGGGCTCTGAATGAGCAGTTCTTC	CASLPAGQGALNEQFF
-	many	TRBJ1-2	TRBV14	TGTGCCAGCAGCCACGTGAAGGGGGTATTGCATGGCTACACCTTC	CASSHVKGVLHGYTF
-	many	TRBJ2-3	TRBV13	TGTGCCAGCAGCTTCGGTTTAGCGGAAGGGGGAGGGGCAGATACGCAGTATTTT	CASSFGLAEGGGADTQYF
-	many	TRBJ2-1	TRBV24-1	TGTGCCACCAGTGATTTGGGGGCCGCTGCCCATGAGCAGTTCTTC	CATSDLGAAAHEQFF
TRBD1	many	TRBJ2-3	TRBV7-8	TGTGCCAGCAGTTTCTTCCCTCGGACAGGCCCAAACACAGATACGCAGTATTTT	CASSFFPRTGPNTDTQYF
-	many	TRBJ2-7	TRBV28	TGTGCCAGCAGACGGACGGTGAGCGGTGCTTACGAGCAGTACTTC	CASRRTVSGAYEQYF
TRBD2	many	TRBJ2-3	TRBV7-2	TGTGCCAGCAGCTTAGGTGGGGGACTAGCAATAGATACGCAGTATTTT	CASSLGGGLAIDTQYF
-	many	TRBJ1-2	TRBV30	TGTGCCTGGACAGGGCTAGAGTATGGCTACACCTTC	CAWTGLEYGYTF
-	many	TRBJ2-3	TRBV7-2	TGTGCCAGCAGCCCCCCCTCAGATACGCAGTATTTT	CASSPPSDTQYF
TRBD1	once	TRBJ2-5	TRBV7-9	TGTGCCAGCAGCGTGGGACAGGGTATGGAGACCCAGTACTTC	CASSVGQGMETQYF
-	many	TRBJ2-3	TRBV3-1	TGTGCCAGCAGCCAAGAGTCCGGGACCTTGGGGGATACGCAGTATTTT	CASSQESGTLGDTQYF
TRBD1	many	TRBJ2-1	TRBV9	TGTGCCAGCAGCCCTTCGTCCCGGGACAGGTATGGTGAGCAGTTCTTC	CASSPSSRDRYGEQFF
-	-	TRBJ2-1	TRBV20-1	TGCAGTGCCATCGGCCTCTGCAATGAGCAGTTCTTC	CSAIGLCNEQFF
-	many	TRBJ1-4	TRBV5-1	TGCGCCAGCAGCTTGGGCGCCCAGGAAAAACTGTTTTTT	CASSLGAQEKLFF
-	-	TRBJ2-1	TRBV2	TGTGCCAGCACCCTCGGTGGCTCCTACAATGAGCAGTTCTTC	CASTLGGSYNEQFF
-	-	TRBJ2-7	TRBV9	TGTGCCAGCAGCGCCTCTGGGAGCTCCTACGAGCAGTCCTTC	CASSASGSSYEQSF
-	many	TRBJ2-3	TRBV30	TGTGCCTGGAGTGTATACAGGGGCACAGATACGCAGTATTTT	CAWSVYRGTDTQYF
-	many	TRBJ2-3	TRBV20-1	TGCAGTGCTCTGCTAACCGACGCTACGAATACGCAGTATTTT	CSALLTDATNTQYF
TRBD2	many	TRBJ2-7	TRBV9	TGTGCCAGCAGCCCAAGGGGAGGGGAAGAGCAGTACTTC	CASSPRGGEEQYF
TRBD2	many	TRBJ2-5	TRBV7-8	TGTGCCAGCAGCTCGGTCGGGAGCGGGGGGGAGACCCAGTACTTC	CASSSVGSGGETQYF
-	-	TRBJ1-5	TRBV19	TGTGCCAGTAGTAAGGGGGGGGGCGGGCAAGAGACCCAGCATTTT	CASSKGGGGQETQHF
-	many	TRBJ1-4	TRBV20-1	TGCAGTGCTAGAGTATCCCAGACTTTGGGTAATGAAAAACTGTTTTTT	CSARVSQTLGNEKLFF
TRBD1	few	TRBJ2-1	TRBV27	TGTGCCAGCAGGGGACAGGACAGCTCCTACAATGAGCAGTTCTTC	CASRGQDSSYNEQFF
-	-	TRBJ1-5	TRBV10-3	TGTGCCATCAGTGGGGTGAGCAATCAGCCCCAGCATTTT	CAISGVSNQPQHF
-	-	TRBJ1-5	TRBV6-2/TRBV6-3	TGTGCCAGCAGTTACGCCTCAGGGGGCAATCAGCCCCAGCATTTT	CASSYASGGNQPQHF
TRBD1	-	TRBJ2-7	TRBV5-1	TGCGCCAGCAGCAGGGACAGTTACGAGCGCTACTTC	CASSRDSYERYF
-	many	TRBJ2-2	TRBV9	TGTGCCAGCAGCGTAGATGGTTCGGGTACCGGGGAGCTGTTTTTT	CASSVDGSGTGELFF
-	many	TRBJ2-5	TRBV5-1	TGCGCCAGCAGCTTGGCCTCTACGGGGATCGGAGAGACCCAGTACTTC	CASSLASTGIGETQYF
-	many	TRBJ1-2	TRBV30	TGTGCCTGGAGTGTAAGGCAAGAGTATGGCTACACCTTC	CAWSVRQEYGYTF
TRBD1	many	TRBJ1-6	TRBV4-1	TGCGCCAGCAGTTCAGGACAGGGGCCCTATAATTCACCCCTCCACTTT	CASSSGQGPYNSPLHF